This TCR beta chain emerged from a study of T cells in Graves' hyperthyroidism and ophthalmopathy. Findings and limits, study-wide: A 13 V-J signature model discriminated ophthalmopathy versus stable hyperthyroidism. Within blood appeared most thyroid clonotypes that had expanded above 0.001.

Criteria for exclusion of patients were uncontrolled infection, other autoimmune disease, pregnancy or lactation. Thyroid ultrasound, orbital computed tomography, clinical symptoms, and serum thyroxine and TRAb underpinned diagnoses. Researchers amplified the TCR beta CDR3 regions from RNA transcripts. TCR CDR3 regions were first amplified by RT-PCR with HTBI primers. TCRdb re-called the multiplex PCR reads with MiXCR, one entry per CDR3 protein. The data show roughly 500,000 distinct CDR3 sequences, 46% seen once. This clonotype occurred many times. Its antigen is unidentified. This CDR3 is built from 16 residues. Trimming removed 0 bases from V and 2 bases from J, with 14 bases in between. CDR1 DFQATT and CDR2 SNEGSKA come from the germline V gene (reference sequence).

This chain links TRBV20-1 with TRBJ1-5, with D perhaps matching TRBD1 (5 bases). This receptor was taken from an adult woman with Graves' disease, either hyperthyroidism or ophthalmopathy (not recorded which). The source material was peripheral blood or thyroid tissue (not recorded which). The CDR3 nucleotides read TGCAGTGCTAGAGATCAGGGCAGGTTCGGCAATCAGCCCCAGCATTTT. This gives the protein CSARDQGRFGNQPQHF.